This is a list of T cell receptor beta chains from one sample in a study of cytomegalovirus exposure and HLA in healthy donors. Using immunoSEQ multiplex PCR, the repertoire was profiled, and TCRdb retains in-frame clones only, with some absent. The sample lists some 160,000 clones, approximately 72% seen once, with approximately 2% in the top ten. Sequences were obtained from PBMCs. These receptor sequences come from a man aged 40-50 years in good health and CMV-seronegative. The CDR3 runs from the conserved cysteine through the conserved F or W. Fields, in order: CDR3 length, J gene, V gene, clone size, D gene, CDR3 DNA, CDR3 protein. D genes are given only for firm matches. Not every row has a clone size; where given, it reads once, few, many or a size class.

len: 16; j_gene: TRBJ1-2; v_gene: TRBV7-9; abundance: NA; d_gene: NA; CDR3nt: TGTGCCAGCAGCACCGGCCGGGAACTAGAGCACTATGGCTACACCTTC; CDR3aa: CASSTGRELEHYGYTF
len: 15; j_gene: TRBJ2-2; v_gene: TRBV10-3; abundance: NA; d_gene: TRBD2; CDR3nt: TGTGCCATCAGGCCGGGACTAGGGTCTACCGGGGAGCTGTTTTTT; CDR3aa: CAIRPGLGSTGELFF
len: 17; j_gene: TRBJ1-4; v_gene: TRBV6-9; abundance: NA; d_gene: NA; CDR3nt: TGTGCCAGCAGACCGTCCCGGGACACCGCAACTAATGAAAAACTGTTTTTT; CDR3aa: CASRPSRDTATNEKLFF
len: 16; j_gene: TRBJ1-2; v_gene: TRBV7-9; abundance: NA; d_gene: NA; CDR3nt: TGTTCCAGCTCTCATCGCGAATTGGGGGCGCGAAATGGCTACACCTTC; CDR3aa: CSSSHRELGARNGYTF
len: 18; j_gene: TRBJ2-7; v_gene: TRBV28; abundance: NA; d_gene: TRBD2; CDR3nt: TGTGCCAGCAGACCTGCCCACCCCGGGACTAGCGGATCCTACGAGCAGTACTTC; CDR3aa: CASRPAHPGTSGSYEQYF
len: 14; j_gene: TRBJ1-1; v_gene: TRBV5-6; abundance: NA; d_gene: NA; CDR3nt: TGTGCCAGCAGCTTGAATCAAGGGGTGATTGAAGCTTTCTTT; CDR3aa: CASSLNQGVIEAFF
len: 14; j_gene: TRBJ1-1; v_gene: TRBV6-5; abundance: NA; d_gene: TRBD1; CDR3nt: TGTGCCAGCAGTAACAGGGGGAAGAACACTGAAGCTTTCTTT; CDR3aa: CASSNRGKNTEAFF
len: 14; j_gene: TRBJ2-1; v_gene: TRBV7-9; abundance: NA; d_gene: TRBD1; CDR3nt: TGTGCCAGCAACAGGGGGCGGCGGGTGAATGAGCAGTTCTTC; CDR3aa: CASNRGRRVNEQFF
len: 14; j_gene: TRBJ1-4; v_gene: TRBV10-3; abundance: few; d_gene: NA; CDR3nt: TGTGCCATCAGTGAGACCGGGATTAATGAAAAACTGTTTTTT; CDR3aa: CAISETGINEKLFF
len: 15; j_gene: TRBJ2-7; v_gene: TRBV27; abundance: NA; d_gene: TRBD2; CDR3nt: TGTGCCAGCAGTTCACTAGCGGGGGGAGGCCACGAGCAGTACTTC; CDR3aa: CASSSLAGGGHEQYF
len: 16; j_gene: TRBJ2-7; v_gene: TRBV7-9; abundance: NA; d_gene: NA; CDR3nt: TGTGCCAGCAGCCACATCCGGGACACCACAACCTACGAGCAGTACTTC; CDR3aa: CASSHIRDTTTYEQYF
len: 12; j_gene: TRBJ2-3; v_gene: TRBV7-6; abundance: NA; d_gene: NA; CDR3nt: TGTGCCAGCAGCTCTATCACAGATACGCAGTATTTT; CDR3aa: CASSSITDTQYF
len: 14; j_gene: TRBJ2-1; v_gene: TRBV29-1; abundance: NA; d_gene: NA; CDR3nt: TGCAGCGTCCAGTGGAGCGGAGAGTACAATGAGCAGTTCTTC; CDR3aa: CSVQWSGEYNEQFF
len: 14; j_gene: TRBJ1-5; v_gene: TRBV6-1; abundance: NA; d_gene: NA; CDR3nt: TGTGCCAGCATTCTTTGGGTCGGGAGTCAGCCCCAGCATTTT; CDR3aa: CASILWVGSQPQHF
len: 16; j_gene: TRBJ2-3; v_gene: TRBV5-4; abundance: NA; d_gene: TRBD2; CDR3nt: TGTGCCAGCAGCGCTAAGCGGGGGGGGCTCACAGATACGCAGTATTTT; CDR3aa: CASSAKRGGLTDTQYF
len: 14; j_gene: TRBJ1-3; v_gene: TRBV6-6; abundance: NA; d_gene: NA; CDR3nt: TGTGCCAGCAGGATTGGCCTCTCTGGAAACACCATATATTTT; CDR3aa: CASRIGLSGNTIYF
len: 17; j_gene: TRBJ2-1; v_gene: TRBV27; abundance: NA; d_gene: NA; CDR3nt: TGTGCCAGCAGTGAAGGGGGGGAAGCTTCCTACATGAATGAGCAGTTCTTC; CDR3aa: CASSEGGEASYMNEQFF
len: 14; j_gene: TRBJ1-1; v_gene: TRBV4-3; abundance: few; d_gene: NA; CDR3nt: TGCGCCAGCAGCCAACAAGACAGTAACACTGAAGCTTTCTTT; CDR3aa: CASSQQDSNTEAFF
len: 16; j_gene: TRBJ2-7; v_gene: TRBV27; abundance: NA; d_gene: TRBD2; CDR3nt: TGTGCCAGCAGTTCCCCCGGGACTAGCGGGAGCTACGAGCAGTACTTC; CDR3aa: CASSSPGTSGSYEQYF
len: 15; j_gene: TRBJ2-7; v_gene: TRBV5-1; abundance: few; d_gene: TRBD1; CDR3nt: TGCGCCAGCAGCTTGGGGACAGGGGGTTTATACGAGCAGTACTTC; CDR3aa: CASSLGTGGLYEQYF
len: 13; j_gene: TRBJ2-3; v_gene: TRBV7-3; abundance: once; d_gene: TRBD2; CDR3nt: TGTGCCAGCAGGTTGACTAGCGGAGATACGCAGTATTTT; CDR3aa: CASRLTSGDTQYF
len: 10; j_gene: TRBJ2-1; v_gene: TRBV2; abundance: NA; d_gene: NA; CDR3nt: TGTGCCAGCACTAGCAATGAGCAGTTCTTC; CDR3aa: CASTSNEQFF
len: 13; j_gene: TRBJ2-5; v_gene: TRBV30; abundance: NA; d_gene: TRBD1; CDR3nt: TGTGCCTGGAGTCCGGGACAGGAAGAGACCCAGTACTTC; CDR3aa: CAWSPGQEETQYF
len: 15; j_gene: TRBJ1-1; v_gene: TRBV6-5; abundance: NA; d_gene: NA; CDR3nt: TGTGCCAGCAGCCCACGGACACAAACGGCGACTGAAGCTTTCTTT; CDR3aa: CASSPRTQTATEAFF
len: 14; j_gene: TRBJ2-2; v_gene: TRBV9; abundance: NA; d_gene: NA; CDR3nt: TGTGCCAGCCGGGCGAGGGTCAACACCGGGGAGCTGTTTTTT; CDR3aa: CASRARVNTGELFF
len: 15; j_gene: TRBJ2-3; v_gene: TRBV2; abundance: NA; d_gene: TRBD1; CDR3nt: TGTGCCAGCAGTGCCGACAGGGGTAACACAGATACGCAGTATTTT; CDR3aa: CASSADRGNTDTQYF
len: 17; j_gene: TRBJ2-6; v_gene: TRBV5-1; abundance: NA; d_gene: NA; CDR3nt: TGCGCCAGCAGCTTCAGTCGCGGGCGCTCTGGGGCCAACGTCCTGACTTTC; CDR3aa: CASSFSRGRSGANVLTF
len: 13; j_gene: TRBJ1-5; v_gene: TRBV11-2; abundance: NA; d_gene: TRBD1; CDR3nt: TGTGCCAGCAGCGACAGGGGTAGTCAGCCCCAGCATTTT; CDR3aa: CASSDRGSQPQHF
len: 13; j_gene: TRBJ1-2; v_gene: TRBV7-2; abundance: NA; d_gene: NA; CDR3nt: TGTGCCAGCAGCCTCCGGACAGCCTATGGCTACACCTTC; CDR3aa: CASSLRTAYGYTF
len: 19; j_gene: TRBJ1-3; v_gene: TRBV4-2; abundance: NA; d_gene: TRBD1; CDR3nt: TGTGCCAGCAGCCAAGTGGGGGGACAGGGGGTTGGTGGGGGAAACACCATATATTTT; CDR3aa: CASSQVGGQGVGGGNTIYF
len: 15; j_gene: TRBJ2-1; v_gene: TRBV5-1; abundance: NA; d_gene: TRBD2; CDR3nt: TGCGCCAGCAGCTCCGGGACTAGCGGATACAATGAGCAGTTCTTC; CDR3aa: CASSSGTSGYNEQFF
len: 14; j_gene: TRBJ2-2; v_gene: TRBV18; abundance: NA; d_gene: NA; CDR3nt: TGTGCCAGCTCACCGCTAAGGGGTGACGGGGAGCTGTTTTTT; CDR3aa: CASSPLRGDGELFF
len: 15; j_gene: TRBJ1-1; v_gene: TRBV15; abundance: NA; d_gene: NA; CDR3nt: TGTGCCACCACTCATGTATGGGGGCTAGACACTGAAGCTTTCTTT; CDR3aa: CATTHVWGLDTEAFF
len: 15; j_gene: TRBJ2-5; v_gene: TRBV5-1; abundance: NA; d_gene: TRBD1; CDR3nt: TGCGCCAGCAGCAGAGGGGACAGGGAGACAGAGACCCAGTACTTC; CDR3aa: CASSRGDRETETQYF
len: 16; j_gene: TRBJ1-4; v_gene: TRBV5-4; abundance: NA; d_gene: TRBD1; CDR3nt: TGTGCCAGCAGCTTCTTCGCCGGGACAGGGAATGAAAAACTGTTTTTT; CDR3aa: CASSFFAGTGNEKLFF
len: 18; j_gene: TRBJ2-6; v_gene: TRBV4-1; abundance: NA; d_gene: TRBD1; CDR3nt: TGCGCCAGCAGCCAAGACCAGGACAGGGCTTCTGGGGCCAACGTCCTGACTTTC; CDR3aa: CASSQDQDRASGANVLTF
len: 15; j_gene: TRBJ1-4; v_gene: TRBV2; abundance: NA; d_gene: TRBD1; CDR3nt: TGTGCCAGGGGGGGGACCGGGACAGGCGATGAAAAACTGTTTTTT; CDR3aa: CARGGTGTGDEKLFF
len: 14; j_gene: TRBJ2-7; v_gene: TRBV6-1; abundance: once; d_gene: TRBD2; CDR3nt: TGTGCCAGCCAAACTAGCGGGAGTATCTACGAGCAGTACTTC; CDR3aa: CASQTSGSIYEQYF
len: 15; j_gene: TRBJ2-5; v_gene: TRBV5-6; abundance: NA; d_gene: TRBD2; CDR3nt: TGTGCCAGCAGCTTGGATGGTGCGGGGGGGGAGACCCAGTACTTC; CDR3aa: CASSLDGAGGETQYF
len: 15; j_gene: TRBJ2-7; v_gene: TRBV5-4; abundance: NA; d_gene: TRBD2; CDR3nt: TGTGCCAGCAGCTGGCGGGGACTAGCGGGAGACGAGCAGTACTTC; CDR3aa: CASSWRGLAGDEQYF
len: 16; j_gene: TRBJ2-7; v_gene: TRBV4-3; abundance: once; d_gene: TRBD1; CDR3nt: TGCGCCAGCAGCCGGAACCCAGGGGGCGCTTTCTACGAGCAGTACTTC; CDR3aa: CASSRNPGGAFYEQYF
len: 15; j_gene: TRBJ1-6; v_gene: TRBV29-1; abundance: NA; d_gene: TRBD1; CDR3nt: TGCAGCGCCCAAATCGGGGACAGCAATAATTCACCCCTCCACTTT; CDR3aa: CSAQIGDSNNSPLHF
len: 15; j_gene: TRBJ2-6; v_gene: TRBV6-1; abundance: NA; d_gene: NA; CDR3nt: TGTGCCAGCAGACCTCAGGGGTCTGGGGCCAACGTCCTGACTTTC; CDR3aa: CASRPQGSGANVLTF
len: 14; j_gene: TRBJ2-1; v_gene: TRBV7-3; abundance: NA; d_gene: NA; CDR3nt: TGTGCCAGCAGCTCAACCGGTTCCTACAATGAGCAGTTCTTC; CDR3aa: CASSSTGSYNEQFF
len: 14; j_gene: TRBJ2-7; v_gene: TRBV5-6; abundance: NA; d_gene: NA; CDR3nt: TGTGCCAGCAGCTTGCCTTTAGGGGAATACGAGCAGTACTTC; CDR3aa: CASSLPLGEYEQYF
len: 14; j_gene: TRBJ2-1; v_gene: TRBV9; abundance: NA; d_gene: TRBD2; CDR3nt: TGTGCCAGCACAGCAGCGGGAGCCCACAATGAGCAGTTCTTC; CDR3aa: CASTAAGAHNEQFF
len: 16; j_gene: TRBJ2-7; v_gene: TRBV7-8; abundance: NA; d_gene: TRBD2; CDR3nt: TGTGCCAGCAGCTCCACCCCGGGGGGGACCTCCTACGAGCAGTACTTC; CDR3aa: CASSSTPGGTSYEQYF